The 3 T cell receptor beta chains below all came from one sample that was sequenced in a study of T cell responses to AZD1222 COVID-19 vaccine. The protocol was immunoSEQ multiplex PCR, while the TCRdb copy is restricted to in-frame clones and leaves out a portion. This table holds 90,000 to 95,000 clones, around nine tenths found once. The sequences come from peripheral blood, collected 28 days after the second AZD1222 dose. The receptors were sampled from an adult who received the AZD1222 COVID-19 vaccine.

The V and J genes are TRBV12-3 or TRBV12-4 and TRBJ1-2; D unclear. The CDR3 has 13 amino acids. V dropped 1 base and J dropped 7 bases, with 10 bases sitting between them. The CDR3 DNA reads TGTGCCAGCAGTTTAGGGGGTCTTGGTGGCTACACCTTC. Translating gives CASSLGGLGGYTF.

This clone occurred once. This sequence joins TRBV5-3 and TRBJ2-2, with D possibly TRBD1 on 5 matching bases. TRBV5-3 is given ORF status, its function remaining uncertain. V shed 0 bases and J shed 1 base, with 10 bases lying between them. The CDR3 runs to 16 residues. CDR3 protein: CARSLVGQGNTGELFF. Here the CDR3 DNA reads TGTGCCAGAAGCTTGGTAGGGCAGGGGAACACCGGGGAGCTGTTTTTT.

J is TRBJ2-7 and V is TRBV5-1; TRBD1 aligns across 7 bases. The germline gives CDR1 SGHRS, CDR2 YFSETQ. V dropped 0 bases and J dropped 0; count of bases not matched to a gene: 0. The CDR3 length is 14 residues. Written as DNA, the CDR3 is TGCGCCAGCAGCTTGGGGGACAGCTCCTACGAGCAGTACTTC. Protein: CASSLGDSSYEQYF.